The entry below describes one T cell receptor beta chain. This sample was taken from a study of blood T cell repertoires in COVID-19. Study-level background: The samples span acute and convalescent COVID-19 from the United States, Italy and Spain. PBMCs, B-cell-depleted T cells, or T cells were the source of the cDNA or gDNA that made up the material.

With 3 bases clipped from V and 9 bases from J, the junction kept 9 bases outside the gene matches. Germline V gene sequence: CDR1 KGHSH, CDR2 LQKENI. This CDR3 is built from 16 residues. Authors' analysis steps: Reference gene primer amplification gave estimated nucleated cell counts. This table comes from immunoSEQ multiplex PCR, and its TCRdb copy is limited to in-frame clones, with some not included. From that table come the V and J calls and clone size; the DNA was used to work out D and trimming. The table lists about 340,000 clones, about 88% of them singletons, with roughly 6.6% in the top ten. Those enrolled in Seattle joined during active infection and were followed longitudinally afterward.

The sample comprised peripheral blood. This clonotype was obtained from a woman aged 70-85 years with COVID-19, enrolled during active disease. The V call is TRBV18, the J call TRBJ2-1; 12 nucleotides agree with TRBD2. The CDR3 spells CASSPGLAGYEGEQFF. For the CDR3, the DNA is TGTGCCAGCTCACCGGGACTAGCGGGTTATGAGGGTGAGCAGTTCTTC.